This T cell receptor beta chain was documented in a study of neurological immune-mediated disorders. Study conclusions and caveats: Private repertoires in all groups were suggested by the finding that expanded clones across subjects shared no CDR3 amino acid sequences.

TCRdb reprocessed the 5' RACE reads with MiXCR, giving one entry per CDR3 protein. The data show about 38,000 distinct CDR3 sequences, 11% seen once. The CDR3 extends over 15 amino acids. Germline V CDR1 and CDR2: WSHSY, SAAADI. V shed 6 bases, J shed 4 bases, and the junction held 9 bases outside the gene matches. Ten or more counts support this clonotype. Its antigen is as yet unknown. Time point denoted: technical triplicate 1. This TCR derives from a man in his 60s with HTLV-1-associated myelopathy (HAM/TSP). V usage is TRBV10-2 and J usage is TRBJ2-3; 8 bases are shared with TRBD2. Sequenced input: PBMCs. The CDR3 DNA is TGCGCCAGCAGGGATACTAGCGGTCGCGCAGATACGCAGTATTTT. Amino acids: CASRDTSGRADTQYF.